This T cell receptor (beta chain) was identified in a study of a mutant IDH1 vaccine in newly diagnosed glioma. Overall study context: Across weeks 1, 3, 5, 7, 11, 15, 19 and 23, patients received a vaccination each time, eight in all. The study started vaccination 4-6 weeks after radiotherapy alone, or with temozolomide cycles.

This clone has just one count. The antigen is not known. Time point here: week 5, during vaccination. Every vaccine dose comprised 300 ug of mutant IDH1 20-mer peptide plus topical imiquimod. Astrocytomas found in donors were new, WHO grade 3 or 4, IDH1-mutant and ATRX-lost. The CDR3 has 14 residues. Germline CDR1 MNHEY, CDR2 SVGAGI. V lost 3 bases and J 4 bases, leaving 10 bases between the germline ends. The method was immunoSEQ multiplex PCR; TCRdb's version includes in-frame clones alone and lacks a portion of them. The sample contains just under 80,000 clones, around nine tenths of which appear only once.

Sequencing used PBMCs, obtained from a glioma patient whose treatment included an IDH1 peptide vaccine. V is TRBV6-5 and J is TRBJ2-1, with unresolved D. This TCR was sampled from a woman aged 45-59 years with glioma. CDR3 amino acids: CASSYGRRYNEQFF. Here the CDR3 DNA reads TGTGCCAGCAGTTATGGCAGAAGGTACAATGAGCAGTTCTTC.